This is a list of T cell receptor beta chains from one sample in a study of tumor-infiltrating lymphocytes in primary liver carcinoma. TCRdb called the multiplex PCR reads again in MiXCR, with one record for every CDR3 protein. The sample has roughly 48,000 distinct CDR3 sequences; about 68% are singletons. The source material was liver tumor tissue from sampling region 3. The receptors come from a man between 35 and 55 years old with primary liver carcinoma and hepatitis B virus infection. CDR3s include the opening cysteine and the closing phenylalanine or tryptophan. A D gene is named only where the DNA matches it firmly. Only part of the rows carry a size: once, few, many, or a class if the clone is expanded.

d_call	clone_size	v_call	j_call	cdr3_nt	cdr3_aa
TRBD1	-	TRBV6-2/TRBV6-3	TRBJ2-7	TGTGCCAGCAGTTCGGGACAGAGCTCCTACGGGCAGCACTTC	CASSSGQSSYGQHF
TRBD1	medium-sized	TRBV6-1	TRBJ1-2	TGTGCCACTCTCATGACAGGGGTGGACTATGGCTACACCTTC	CATLMTGVDYGYTF
-	-	TRBV29-1	TRBJ1-1	TGCAGCGTTCGACAGGCCCTGAACATTGAAACTTTCTTT	CSVRQALNIETFF
-	-	TRBV5-5	TRBJ2-4	TGTGCCAGCAGCCTAGATGTCGGGGCGAACATTCAGTACTTC	CASSLDVGANIQYF
TRBD2	-	TRBV5-4	TRBJ2-2	TGTGCCAGCGGCTTAACTAGCGGGGCCGGGGAGCTGTTTTTT	CASGLTSGAGELFF
TRBD1	once	TRBV7-9	TRBJ2-5	TGTGCCAGCAGCTCACGGGACAGGGGAACGCAAGAGACGCAGCACTTC	CASSSRDRGTQETQHF
TRBD1	-	TRBV20-1	TRBJ1-4	TGCAGTGCTAGAGATGGGGGGACAGTTAATGGAAAACTGTTTTTT	CSARDGGTVNGKLFF
-	-	TRBV11-2	TRBJ2-7	TGTGCCAGCAGCTCTACAGGAGGCTGGAGGTACGAGCACTACTTC	CASSSTGGWRYEHYF
-	many	TRBV7-3	TRBJ1-5	TGTGCCAGCAGCTTACGCCAGACCTTTAGCAATCAGCCCCAGCATTTT	CASSLRQTFSNQPQHF
-	-	TRBV14	TRBJ2-7	TGTGTCAGCAGCCGGACTCCCGCGAACTACGAGCAGTACTTC	CVSSRTPANYEQYF
-	-	TRBV12-3/TRBV12-4	TRBJ1-1	TGTGCCGGCAGTCCCCGGGGATCTAACATTGAAGCTTTCTTT	CAGSPRGSNIEAFF
-	-	TRBV28	TRBJ1-6	TGTACCAGCAGTTTAAGATTCAATTCACCCCTCCACTTT	CTSSLRFNSPLHF
-	medium-sized	TRBV10-3	TRBJ2-2	TGTGCCATCAGTGATAGCGGAGGAGCCGGGGAGCTGTTTTTT	CAISDSGGAGELFF
TRBD1	-	TRBV5-4	TRBJ1-1	TGTGCCAGCAGCTTTGGGGCCGGGACAGTGAACGCTGAAGCTTTCTTT	CASSFGAGTVNAEAFF
TRBD1	-	TRBV6-1	TRBJ1-6	TGTGCCAGCAGTGAGGGGACAGGGGTTTTACCCCCCCACTTT	CASSEGTGVLPPHF
-	-	TRBV6-5	TRBJ2-5	TGTGCCAGCAGTTACATAAGGTCGGACCCGGATGCAGAGGCCCAGTACTTC	CASSYIRSDPDAEAQYF
-	-	TRBV29-1	TRBJ2-3	TGCAGTGTTTCCGGAGGAACAGATAAGCAGTATTTT	CSVSGGTDKQYF
-	-	TRBV6-6	TRBJ1-2	TGTGCCAGCAGCCCCCCCGGCAGGGAGGACTATGACTACACATTC	CASSPPGREDYDYTF
-	once	TRBV4-2	TRBJ2-7	TGTGCCAGCAGCCAAGGGGCGTTTTTTGGGGGAGCGGGCTACGAGCAGTACTTC	CASSQGAFFGGAGYEQYF
TRBD2	-	TRBV11-1	TRBJ2-5	TGTGCCAGCTCGGGGGGACCTCAAGGGACCCAGTACTTC	CASSGGPQGTQYF
-	-	TRBV10-2	TRBJ2-7	TGCGACAGCAGTGAGGGCGCCCGGTATGAGCAGTACTTC	CDSSEGARYEQYF
-	once	TRBV10-1	TRBJ1-2	TGTGCCAGCCGTGATAGCTGGAGGAAAACTGGCTACACCTTC	CASRDSWRKTGYTF
-	-	TRBV18	TRBJ1-4	TGTGCCAGCCGACGGGGGACTAACGAAAAACTGTTTTTT	CASRRGTNEKLFF
-	-	TRBV12-3/TRBV12-4	TRBJ1-6	TGTGCCAGCAGTTTGGGGAGTAATTCACCCTTCCACTTT	CASSLGSNSPFHF
-	once	TRBV4-2	TRBJ2-6	TGTGCCAACAGCCAGACAGGATCTGGGGTCAACGTCCTGACTTTC	CANSQTGSGVNVLTF
-	-	TRBV29-1	TRBJ1-2	TGCAGCGCTTCGCACAGGGTCGTCGGCTACACCTTC	CSASHRVVGYTF
-	-	TRBV11-2	TRBJ1-1	TGTGTCAGCAGCTTGGTTGCAGGTGAAGCTTTCTTT	CVSSLVAGEAFF
-	-	TRBV7-9	TRBJ2-3	TGTGCCATCAGCTTCCGGGAGTGGTACACAGATACGCAGTATTTT	CAISFREWYTDTQYF
-	-	TRBV18	TRBJ1-2	TGTGCCAGCTCACCATTTACAAGGAGCTATGGCTACACCTTC	CASSPFTRSYGYTF
-	-	TRBV11-3	TRBJ2-1	TGTGCCAGCAACTTAAACTTAGTAGGATACAATAAGCAGTTCTTC	CASNLNLVGYNKQFF
-	once	TRBV20-1	TRBJ2-5	TGCAGTCCAAGTTTAGGGCAGGGCCAAGATACCCAGTACTTC	CSPSLGQGQDTQYF
-	once	TRBV10-2	TRBJ2-3	TGCACCACTTCACCTGGACTTCCGTTGGCAGATAAGCAGTATTTT	CTTSPGLPLADKQYF
TRBD2	-	TRBV11-1	TRBJ2-1	TGTGCCATCAGCCAGGGACTAGCGGGAGAGGTTGACAATGAGCAGTTCTTC	CAISQGLAGEVDNEQFF